Listed below are T cell receptor beta chains from one sample, sequenced in a study of shared clonotypes between healthy human individuals. Profiled with immunoSEQ multiplex PCR; TCRdb holds only in-frame clones, not every one. The table has roughly 2 million clones, 85% to 95% seen once. Sequenced sample: naive CD4+ T cells sorted from blood. The source is a man aged 18 to 29 in good health. Each CDR3 is given with its conserved first and last residue. Fields, in order: J gene, V gene, D gene, clone size, CDR3 protein, CDR3 DNA. A D gene is named only where the DNA matches it firmly. Clone size appears in some rows only: once, few, many, or a class for an expanded clone.

TRBJ2-7	TRBV18	-	-	CASSPPVSGSYEQYF	TGTGCCAGCTCACCACCAGTTAGCGGCTCCTACGAGCAGTACTTC
TRBJ1-1	TRBV28	-	-	CASSLSAPGAFF	TGTGCCAGCAGTTTAAGTGCCCCGGGAGCTTTCTTT
TRBJ2-7	TRBV27	-	-	CASSSDRQGGSYEQYF	TGTGCCAGCAGTTCCGACAGACAGGGAGGCTCCTACGAGCAGTACTTC
TRBJ2-5	TRBV19	TRBD1	-	CASSGQGDQETQYF	TGTGCCAGTAGTGGACAGGGGGATCAAGAGACCCAGTACTTC
TRBJ2-7	TRBV5-1	-	few	CASSGNEQYF	TGCGCCAGCAGTGGGAACGAGCAGTACTTC
TRBJ1-5	TRBV30	-	-	CAWSGGGSNQPQHF	TGTGCCTGGAGTGGAGGCGGTAGCAATCAGCCCCAGCATTTT
TRBJ1-2	TRBV10-3	TRBD1	-	CAISWDRGGDGYTF	TGTGCCATCAGTTGGGACAGGGGAGGGGATGGCTACACCTTC
TRBJ2-7	TRBV28	-	-	CASSALLSYEQYF	TGTGCCAGCAGTGCATTACTTTCCTACGAGCAGTACTTC
TRBJ2-7	TRBV19	-	-	CASSKRDTSGYEQYF	TGTGCCAGTAGTAAACGGGACACCTCGGGCTACGAGCAGTACTTC
TRBJ2-2	TRBV5-1	TRBD1	-	CASRDRVNTGELFF	TGCGCCAGCCGGGACAGGGTGAACACCGGGGAGCTGTTTTTT
TRBJ2-5	TRBV11-2	-	-	CASSLGGKETQYF	TGTGCCAGCAGCTTGGGCGGGAAAGAGACCCAGTACTTC
TRBJ2-5	TRBV5-1	-	-	CASSLYEETQYF	TGCGCCAGCAGCTTGTATGAAGAGACCCAGTACTTC
TRBJ2-2	TRBV27	-	-	CASSKASTASWRLFF	TGTGCCAGCAGCAAAGCAAGCACAGCCTCATGGCGGCTGTTTTTT
TRBJ2-5	TRBV2	-	-	CASNRDTLQETQYF	TGTGCCAGCAACCGGGACACCTTACAAGAGACCCAGTACTTC
TRBJ2-1	TRBV18	TRBD2	-	CASSPLPTSGIDSSYNEQFF	TGTGCCAGCTCACCACTCCCGACTAGCGGGATAGACAGCTCCTACAATGAGCAGTTCTTC
TRBJ2-3	TRBV14	-	-	CASSQDWAARRTDTQYF	TGTGCCAGCAGCCAAGATTGGGCGGCCAGACGCACAGATACGCAGTATTTT